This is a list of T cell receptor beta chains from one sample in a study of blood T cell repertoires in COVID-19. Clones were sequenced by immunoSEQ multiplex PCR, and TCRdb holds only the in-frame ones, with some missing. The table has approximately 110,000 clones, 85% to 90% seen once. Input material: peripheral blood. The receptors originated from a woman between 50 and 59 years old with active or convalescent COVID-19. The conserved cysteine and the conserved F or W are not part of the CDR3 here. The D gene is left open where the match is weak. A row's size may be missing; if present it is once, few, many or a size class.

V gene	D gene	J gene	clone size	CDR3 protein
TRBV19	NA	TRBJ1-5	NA	ASTVEGGDSNQPQH
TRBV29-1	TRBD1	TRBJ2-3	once	SVERDRGLTPDTQY
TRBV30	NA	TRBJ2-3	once	AWTTGLTTDTQY
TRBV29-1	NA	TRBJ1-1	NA	SVAGGNTEAF
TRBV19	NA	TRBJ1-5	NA	ASSMFERASRSNQPQH
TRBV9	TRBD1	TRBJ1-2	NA	ASSVAGQGTYGYT
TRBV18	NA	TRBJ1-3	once	ASSRILHLTSSGNTIY
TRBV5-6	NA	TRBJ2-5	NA	ASSLRSGIQETQY
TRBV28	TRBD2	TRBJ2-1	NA	ASSPPRLAGGVNEQF
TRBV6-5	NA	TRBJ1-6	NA	ARDRQPIHSPLH
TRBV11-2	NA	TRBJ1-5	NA	ASSPNGGVGQPQH
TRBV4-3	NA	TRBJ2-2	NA	ASSQGSGTGELF
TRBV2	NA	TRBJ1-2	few	ASGSSVEYGYT
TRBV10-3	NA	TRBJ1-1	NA	AISDRQALGAEAF
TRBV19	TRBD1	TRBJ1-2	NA	ASSTGQGGNT
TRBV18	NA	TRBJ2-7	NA	ASSQDDGTRGQY
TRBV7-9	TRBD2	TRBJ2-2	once	ASSKSGRLAGELF
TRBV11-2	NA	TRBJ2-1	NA	ASSPALASSYNEQF
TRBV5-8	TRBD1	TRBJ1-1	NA	ASSPGTRGLKAF
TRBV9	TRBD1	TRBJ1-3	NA	ASSARQGSYGNTIY
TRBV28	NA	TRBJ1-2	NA	ASAIVGGRYGYT
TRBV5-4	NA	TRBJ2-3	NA	ASSVQGVTDTQY
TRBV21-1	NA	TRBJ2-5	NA	ASSNQRRQETQY
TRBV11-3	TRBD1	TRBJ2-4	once	ASSLGVQGDIQY
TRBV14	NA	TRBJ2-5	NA	ASSQGVAWVETQY
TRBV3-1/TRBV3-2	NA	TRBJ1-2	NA	ASSQDLRGGYT
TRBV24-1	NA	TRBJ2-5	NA	ATSDFEGEETQY
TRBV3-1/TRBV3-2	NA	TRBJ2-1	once	ASSPPSDPTYNEQF
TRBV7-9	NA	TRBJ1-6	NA	ASSLDTSPLH
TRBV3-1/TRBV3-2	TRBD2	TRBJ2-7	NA	ASSQGLAGVEQY
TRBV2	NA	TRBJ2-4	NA	ASTRWLPKNIQY
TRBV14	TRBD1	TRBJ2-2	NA	ASSQLDRSFGELF
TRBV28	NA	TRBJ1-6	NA	ASSQGGDNSPLH